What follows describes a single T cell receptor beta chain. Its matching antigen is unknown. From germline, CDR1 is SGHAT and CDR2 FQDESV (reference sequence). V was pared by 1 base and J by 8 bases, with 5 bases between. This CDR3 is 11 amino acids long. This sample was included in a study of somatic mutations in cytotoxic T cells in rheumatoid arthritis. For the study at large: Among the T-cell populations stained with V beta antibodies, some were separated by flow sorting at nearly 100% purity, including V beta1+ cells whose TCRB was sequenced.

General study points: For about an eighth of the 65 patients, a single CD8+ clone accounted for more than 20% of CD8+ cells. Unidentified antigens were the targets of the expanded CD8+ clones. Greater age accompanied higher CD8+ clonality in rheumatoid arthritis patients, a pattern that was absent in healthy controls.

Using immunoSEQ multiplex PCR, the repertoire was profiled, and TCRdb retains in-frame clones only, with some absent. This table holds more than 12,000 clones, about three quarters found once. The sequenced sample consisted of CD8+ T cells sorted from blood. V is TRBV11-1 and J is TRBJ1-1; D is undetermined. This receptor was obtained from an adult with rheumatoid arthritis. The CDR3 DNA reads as TGTGCCAGCAGCTTAGGAGCGGAAGCTTTCTTT. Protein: CASSLGAEAFF.